This T cell receptor (beta chain) was recorded in a study of regulatory T cells in long-lasting Graves disease. Overall study findings and caveats: The number of shared public clonotypes was higher in persistent patients (approximately 2,600) than new patients (roughly 970). Limited samples may have lowered accuracy.

Time point defined: newly diagnosed GD, antithyroid drugs for less than 3 months. Making the TCR library involved RNA that had been extracted from PBMCs. Comment on this clonotype: Its matching antigen is unknown.

Germline V CDR1 and CDR2: LNHNV, YYDKDF (reference sequence). With 1 base removed from V and 6 bases from J, the gap between germline ends came to 18 bases. The CDR3 runs to 16 residues. Building of the TCR beta libraries involved iRepertoire HTBI primers and Arm-PCR of CDR3 regions. Via MiXCR, TCRdb re-called the multiplex PCR reads, giving one row per CDR3 protein. The sample has hundreds of thousands of distinct CDR3 sequences; approximately 13% are singletons. The sample was also reused in another study, on T cells in Graves' hyperthyroidism and ophthalmopathy.

Material: peripheral blood mononuclear cells (PBMCs), obtained at new diagnosis, from a patient treated with antithyroid drugs. The source of this sequence is a man under 40 with Graves disease. V usage is TRBV15 and J usage is TRBJ1-2; tentative D call: TRBD1 (5 bases). CDR3 nucleotides: TGTGCCACCAGCAGAGGGGGGTCCCAGGGTAGCCATGGCTACACCTTC. The encoded protein is CATSRGGSQGSHGYTF.